The source of this T cell receptor beta chain is a study of blood T cell repertoires in COVID-19. Clones were sequenced by immunoSEQ multiplex PCR, and TCRdb holds only the in-frame ones, with some missing. The sample has 250,000 to 350,000 clones, 65% to 85% seen once. The CDR3 extends over 17 amino acids. V lost 0 bases to trimming and J lost 0 bases, with 12 bases between them. Germline-derived CDR1 and CDR2 are SGHAT and FQNNGV. Sequencing was performed on peripheral blood. The TCR was taken from a human donor with COVID-19, enrolled during active disease. The donor label of this sample is uncertain. V and J are TRBV11-2 and TRBJ1-3; tentative D call: TRBD1 (6 bases). CDR3 amino acids: CASSLEGAGGSGNTIYF. Here the CDR3 DNA reads TGTGCCAGCAGCTTAGAGGGGGCAGGCGGCTCTGGAAACACCATATATTTT.